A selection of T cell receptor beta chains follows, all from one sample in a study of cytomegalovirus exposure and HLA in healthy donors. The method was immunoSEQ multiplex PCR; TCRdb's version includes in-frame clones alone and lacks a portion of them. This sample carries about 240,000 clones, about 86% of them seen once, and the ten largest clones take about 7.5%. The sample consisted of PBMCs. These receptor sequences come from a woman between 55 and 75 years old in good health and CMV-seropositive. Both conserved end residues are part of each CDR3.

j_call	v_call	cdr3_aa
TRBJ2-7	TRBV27	CASSGTPKTYEQYF
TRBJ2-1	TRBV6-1	CASETPFSSYNEQFF
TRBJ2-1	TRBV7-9	CASSLETSSGHLEQFF
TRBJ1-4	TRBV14	CASRPPGTENEKLFF
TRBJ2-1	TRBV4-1	CASSPWTGVNTLEQFF
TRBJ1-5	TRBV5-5	CASSLVGQSQIGIQHF
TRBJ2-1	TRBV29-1	CSAGHHGQGNEQFF
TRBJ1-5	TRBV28	CASSPRQTNQPQHF
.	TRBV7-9	CASSLRGGSYEQYF
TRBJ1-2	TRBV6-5	CASSNQGSTNYGYTF
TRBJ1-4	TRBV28	CASSSRTGRREKLFF
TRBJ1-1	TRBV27	CASTRRGYGDMNTEAFF
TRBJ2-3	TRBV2	CASTPGTSRRADTQYF
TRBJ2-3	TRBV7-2	CASTLRTSGTDTQYF
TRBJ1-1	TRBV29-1	CSVERGFPEAFF
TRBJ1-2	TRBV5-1	CASSSTVPGQGFNGYTF
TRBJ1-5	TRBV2	CAILQGVGQPQHF
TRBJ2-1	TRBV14	CASSRLGRSFNEQFF
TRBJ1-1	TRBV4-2	CASRQEPGMNTEAFF
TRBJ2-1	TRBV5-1	CASSLGAGTRHNEQFF
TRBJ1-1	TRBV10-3	CAISVSGQGSNTEAFF
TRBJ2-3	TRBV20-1	CSAYGTDTQYF
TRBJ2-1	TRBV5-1	CASSLEAGGTYNEQFF
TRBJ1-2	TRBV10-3	CAVLGDNYGYTF
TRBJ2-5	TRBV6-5	CASSYVAGGETQYF
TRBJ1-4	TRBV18	CASSPPPAGRTTNEKLFF
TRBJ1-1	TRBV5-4	CASSLFSGTAPTEAFF
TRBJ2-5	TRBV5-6	CASSLARGRETQYF
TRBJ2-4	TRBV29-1	CSAGIGAKNIQYF
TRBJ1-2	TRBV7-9	CSSRHVPYGYTF
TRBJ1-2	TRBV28	CASSIAGGGDSYGYTF
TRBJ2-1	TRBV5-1	CASSAAGTGSLKGQFF
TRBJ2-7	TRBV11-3	CASSSGTGSEQYF
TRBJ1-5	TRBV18	CASSPGTGQPQHF
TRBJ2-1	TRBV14	CASSPGLAVYNEQFF
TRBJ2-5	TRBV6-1	CASSGTGLRGTQYF